The 16 T cell receptor beta chains given below trace back to one sample, sequenced in a study of T cell responses to AZD1222 COVID-19 vaccine (dated by TCRdb to the early 2020s). Library prep was done by the immunoSEQ multiplex PCR assay. TCRdb retrieved this table from immuneACCESS and kept in-frame rearrangements only. Not all clones are present; in checked studies, unresolved V genes account for under half, and no reason is known for the remainder. The sample has 150,000 or so clones on record, roughly nine tenths of them singletons. The top ten clones comprise 3.8% of the sample. The time point label, read with the paper, signifies: about 28 days (+/-7) after the second vaccine dose. The specimen comprised peripheral blood, sampled 28 days after the second AZD1222 dose. These receptors originate from an adult who received the AZD1222 COVID-19 vaccine.

The chain links TRBV11-2 to TRBJ2-7; possibly TRBD2 for D (6 bases). This CDR3 contains 13 residues. Trimming took off 5 bases at V and 3 bases at J, with 11 bases between the two ends. Per the germline V gene, CDR1 is SGHAT and CDR2 is FQNNGV. CDR3 amino acids: CASSPARGYEQYF. CDR3 DNA: TGTGCCAGCAGCCCCGCGCGGGGCTACGAGCAGTACTTC.

The chain's CDR3 is CASSQDGIAGGGGSYNEQFF. CDR3 bases: TGCGCCAGCAGCCAAGATGGGATAGCGGGAGGAGGAGGGTCCTACAATGAGCAGTTCTTC. The V gene is TRBV4-3, the J gene TRBJ2-1; 10 bases map to TRBD2. Germline loops: CDR1 LGHNA, CDR2 YSLEER. Trimming at V came to 0 bases and at J to 1 base, leaving 12 bases not matched to a gene. The CDR3 sequence is 20 residues long.

The chain is built from TRBV5-1 and TRBJ1-6; 9 bases agree with TRBD1. Germline V gene sequence: CDR1 SGHRS, CDR2 YFSETQ. This CDR3 is built from 15 residues. Unmatched junction bases numbered 5, after V lost 4 bases and J lost 6 bases. CDR3 in amino acids: CASSVQGAFNSPLHF. DNA of the CDR3: TGCGCCAGCAGCGTACAGGGGGCTTTTAATTCACCCCTCCACTTT.

The V and J genes are TRBV5-4 and TRBJ2-3, with a possible D match to TRBD1 (6 bases). Germline-derived CDR1 and CDR2 are SGHNT and YYREEE (reference sequence). The CDR3 consists of 15 residues. V lost 1 base, J lost 2 bases, and 11 bases lay in between. CDR3 in DNA: TGTGCCAGCAGCTTGCCGACAGGCGCCACAGATACGCAGTATTTT. It translates to CASSLPTGATDTQYF.

A single count supports this clone. The germline gene is not matched at one end of the junction; a read error may be the cause. This chain connects TRBV18 to TRBJ2-3; D unclear. Germline CDR1 is KGHSH and CDR2 is LQKENI. The CDR3 totals 14 residues. For the CDR3, the DNA is TGTGCCAGCTCCCCACGGGTTGGATCGGATACGCAGTATTTT. This encodes CASSPRVGSDTQYF.

The chain is built from TRBV7-2 and TRBJ2-7, with D perhaps TRBD1 or TRBD2 (6 bases each). Trimming cost V 1 base and J 6 bases, with 16 bases left between them. The CDR3 sequence is 15 residues long. The germline V gene has CDR1 SGHTA and CDR2 FQGNSA. The CDR3 loop reads CASSLGGTSRGEQYF. CDR3 bases: TGTGCCAGCAGCTTAGGGGGGACATCGCGGGGCGAGCAGTACTTC.

The chain employs TRBV5-1 and TRBJ2-7, with 10 bases aligning to TRBD1. V gave up 3 bases and J gave up 6 bases; unmatched junction bases: 3. CDR1 and CDR2 (germline): SGHRS, YFSETQ. CDR3 length: 13 amino acids. The CDR3 DNA follows: TGCGCCAGCAGCTGGGGACAGGGGACCGAGCAGTACTTC. Its translation is CASSWGQGTEQYF.

The rearrangement joins TRBV6-5 to TRBJ1-2; no clear D. This CDR3 is built from 13 residues. Germline V CDR1 and CDR2: MNHEY, SVGAGI. Deletions cut 6 bases from V and 8 bases from J, with 16 bases between. The CDR3 here is CASRSDGTEGYTF. In DNA form, the CDR3 reads TGTGCCAGCAGATCGGACGGCACGGAAGGCTACACCTTC.

This clone was detected only a few times. The chain has TRBV5-4 and TRBJ2-5, with unresolved D. This CDR3 is built from 13 residues. In germline, CDR1 is SGHNT, CDR2 YYREEE (reference sequence). The V end was cut by 0 bases, the J end by 3 bases, with 6 bases between. CDR3 protein: CASSLDFKETQYF. The CDR3 nucleotides read TGTGCCAGCAGCTTGGACTTTAAAGAGACCCAGTACTTC. Variable domain in full (rest from reference TRBV5-4 and TRBJ2-5): ETGVTQSPTHLIKTRGQQVTLRCSSQSGHNTVSWYQQALGQGPQFIFQYYREEENGRGNFPPRFSGLQFPNYSSELNVNALELDDSALYLCASSLDFKETQYFGPGTRLLVL.

The chain carries TRBV29-1 and TRBJ2-3; 7 positions match TRBD1. CDR3 length: 17 amino acids. Germline CDR1 SQVTM, CDR2 ANQGSEA. Trimming at V came to 0 bases and at J to 4 bases, leaving 13 bases not matched to a gene. This chain's CDR3 is CSVEDRTGVGLADTQYF. CDR3 sequence (DNA): TGCAGCGTTGAAGATCGTACAGGGGTCGGGTTGGCAGATACGCAGTATTTT.

The chain joins TRBV7-8 to TRBJ2-7, with D perhaps being TRBD1 or TRBD2 (5 bases each). V shed 1 base and J shed 3 bases, with 13 bases lying between them. Germline loops: CDR1 SGHVS, CDR2 FQNEAQ. This CDR3 has 15 amino acids. This CDR3 is CASSLGPGTDYEQYF. The CDR3 bases are TGTGCCAGCAGCTTAGGCCCCGGGACCGACTACGAGCAGTACTTC. The complete variable domain, with remaining parts taken from reference TRBV7-8 and TRBJ2-7, reads GAGVSQSPRYKVAKRGQDVALRCDPISGHVSLFWYQQALGQGPEFLTYFQNEAQLDKSGLPSDRFFAERPEGSVSTLKIQRTQQEDSAVYLCASSLGPGTDYEQYFGPGTRLTVT.

The chain is built from TRBV28 and TRBJ1-2; 10 bases line up with TRBD1. Germline V gene sequence: CDR1 MDHEN, CDR2 SYDVKM. The CDR3 consists of 16 residues. J lost 5 bases, V lost 5 bases, and 11 bases had no gene match. Here the CDR3 reads CASSTPAGTGVYGYTF. DNA of the CDR3: TGTGCCAGCAGTACCCCAGCCGGGACAGGGGTTTATGGCTACACCTTC.

The genes are TRBV11-2 and TRBJ2-1, with D possibly matching TRBD2 (6 bases). The CDR3 length is 11 residues. Per germline, CDR1 SGHAT and CDR2 FQNNGV. V gave up 11 bases and J gave up 9 bases, with 14 bases separating them. The CDR3 region is CASSTGVEQFF. The CDR3 DNA reads TGTGCCTCGAGCACGGGAGTTGAGCAGTTCTTC.

This clone was seen only a few times. The chain carries TRBV20-1 and TRBJ1-2; the D is unclear. Trimming removed 1 base at V and 6 bases at J, with 6 bases between. Germline loops: CDR1 DFQATT, CDR2 SNEGSKA (reference sequence). CDR3 size: 11 residues. CDR3 coding DNA: TGCAGTGCTAGAGGACCTAATGGCTACACCTTC. It translates to CSARGPNGYTF.

A remark on this clone: Other DNA sequences from this sample encode an identical CDR3 as well. The rearrangement links TRBV5-4 to TRBJ1-1; D may be TRBD1 (6 bases). The ends were cut back, 4 bases at V and 1 base at J, with 8 bases in the middle. Per the germline V gene, CDR1 is SGHNT and CDR2 is YYREEE (reference sequence). This CDR3 comprises 13 residues. The CDR3 DNA sequence: TGTGCCAGCAGCCTAGGGGGGAACACTGAAGCTTTCTTT. Amino acid sequence: CASSLGGNTEAFF.

This clone was observed once. The CDR3 here is CASSSGRGPEENEQFF. The DNA of the CDR3 is TGTGCCAGCAGCTCGGGGAGGGGGCCGGAAGAAAATGAGCAGTTCTTC. The V gene is TRBV7-9, the J gene TRBJ2-1, with D perhaps matching TRBD1 or TRBD2 (7 bases each). This CDR3 comprises 16 residues. V lost 4 bases and J lost 7, with 20 bases in between. CDR1 is SEHNR and CDR2 is FQNEAQ in the germline V gene (reference sequence).